This T cell receptor (beta chain) was recorded in a study of blood T cells in healthy people across ages (dated by TCRdb to about 2015). Background on the whole study: Template switching captured roughly one uniquely barcoded TCR beta cDNA molecule per two T cells in model experiments. The study measured age-related changes in TCR beta repertoire diversity using deep sequencing normalized with unique cDNA molecular identifiers. Donors were grouped into four age groups: young (average approximately 16 years), middle-aged (around 39), aged (around 60) and long-lived (roughly 80). Two additional independent replicas of 1 million unique cDNA reads from the same blood draw were analyzed for two donors (one aged 18 to 29 and one aged 80 or older).

Including cysteine and phenylalanine, the CDR3 has 13 amino acids. CDR3 DNA only is kept here, 39 bases in frame from base 1. CDR1 and CDR2, per the germline V gene (reference sequence), are LNHDA and SQIVND. V is pared back by 8 bases and J by 7 bases, with 14 bases lying between the germline termini. The method behind the library was 5' RACE. For sequencing, an Illumina HiSeq 2500 was employed. A second PCR of about 7 to 12 cycles was run with a J-beta primer mix and a sample-barcoded 5' primer. Each TCR beta cDNA molecule received a unique molecular identifier from a template-switch 5' adaptor carrying 12 random nucleotides. At least 2.5 million CDR3-containing paired-end reads were obtained from each sample. All of the RNA was converted into first-strand cDNA using the Mint cDNA synthesis kit, with a TRBC-specific oligonucleotide serving as the primer. After uracil-DNA glycosylase treatment, a first 18-cycle PCR used universal primers M1SS and BC2_uni_R on all cDNA. The authors processed their data as follows. For normalization, 1 million high-quality reads, each with a distinct molecular identifier, were randomly selected from each sample. Reads sharing molecular identifiers were discarded rather than binned into consensus sequences. MiTCR, set to a Q25 quality threshold and the strictest error-elimination algorithm, was used for CDR3 identification, clonotype clustering and error correction. A nonparametric unseen species model with Euler transformation was used to estimate a lower bound on total TCR beta diversity. TCRdb reran the public reads through fastp at Q25 and MiXCR, keeping productive beta chains. Duplicate CDR3 protein sequences are folded into a single record with the most common DNA and genes. The V and J calls were not made by the authors but by TCRdb's processing. Within this sample are 600,000 to 850,000 distinct CDR3 sequences, with around a quarter of them counted one time only. Together, the top ten hold 9.4% of the sample.

To note about this clonotype: Which antigen it targets is not known. Base qualities were left out, and no much larger clone turns up one base away.

Results and caveats for the whole study, not just this receptor: Because profiling used bulk unsorted PBMCs, naive and antigen-experienced compartments could not be compared conclusively. As age increased, observed TCR beta diversity per million T cells dropped in a roughly linear way, and a significant reduction was already evident by age 40. Observed TCR beta diversity correlated strongly with the percentage of naive T cells measured by flow cytometry. Because donor CMV infection status was unknown, age-related changes in expanded clonotypes were potentially confounded. Compared with the aged group, the long-lived group had more naive CD4+ T cells, fewer expanded clones and increased TCR diversity, a pattern suggesting age selection. Total diversity estimates from one million sequenced T cells were considered lower bounds and underestimates.

The roughly 37 donors, aged about 6 to 95 years, were systemically healthy Caucasian individuals from Russia. About 10 milliliters of peripheral blood were collected from each donor into EDTA-treated Vacutainer tubes. Ficoll-Paque density-gradient centrifugation was used to isolate PBMCs, with at least 6.5 million per sample. Trizol reagent was used to extract total RNA from PBMCs, with at least 5.5 micrograms per sample. For every donor, flow cytometry on a PBMC aliquot measured the percentage of naive CD45RAhigh/CD27high T cells. Another study also made use of these data, one on T cells of mothers and their children. The second paper further reports: Nine systemically healthy Caucasian individuals, comprising three mothers and their six children, were included as donors. cDNA synthesis used all of the extracted RNA, with around 1.5 ug of RNA in each 15 ul reaction. In the second PCR, the M1S primer added sample barcodes and 2-4 random nucleotides. Each mother yielded over 8.5 million TCR beta CDR3 reads and each child roughly 3 million reads. In both related and unrelated pairs, thymic selection shapes the output of TCR recombination in a similar way, with inherited differences having only a minor effect. Related mother-child pairs always showed normalized repertoire overlap that was slightly higher than in unrelated mother-child pairs, though the difference was never significant. No persistent microchimeric T cell clones were found, with a detection sensitivity of 85 to 100 clones per million clonotypes. Deep NGS was used in the study to compare the TCR beta repertoires of mothers and children and to look for features that separate related mother-child pairs from unrelated individuals. Mothers averaged around 43 +/- 4 years of age and children averaged approximately 11 +/- 4 years. Libraries were sequenced on Illumina HiSeq 2000 with 100+100 nt paired-end reads after adapter ligation with NEBNext reagents. Mother and child libraries were prepared a month apart and sequenced in separate runs to prevent cross-contamination. Between about 500,000 and 2,100,000 distinct TCR beta clonotypes were identified per donor. Naive TCR beta clonotypes were estimated from low-frequency clonotypes matched to each donor's FACS-determined naive share, without sorting.

Sequencing was carried out using blood. This TCR was sampled from a boy between 5 and 17 years old in good health. The chain is assembled from TRBV19 and TRBJ1-4; the D gene is possibly TRBD1, with 5 bases matching. The base sequence is TGTGCCAGTGCACCGGGACCCAGTGAAAAACTGTTTTTT. This gives the protein CASAPGPSEKLFF. Supplemented by the reference TRBV19 and TRBJ1-4 proteins around the CDR3, the complete variable domain is DGGITQSPKYLFRKEGQNVTLSCEQNLNHDAMYWYRQDPGQGLRLIYYSQIVNDFQKGDIAEGYSVSREKKESFPLTVTSAQKNPTAFYLCASAPGPSEKLFFGSGTQLSVL.